The entry that follows covers one T cell receptor beta chain sequence. V was pared by 2 bases and J by 8 bases, with 15 bases between. The CDR3 consists of 15 residues. Germline values: CDR1 MGHDK, CDR2 SYGVNS. DNA at about 200 ng, 25,000 to 35,000 T cell genomes, went into sorted-subset replicate PCRs. Profiled with immunoSEQ multiplex PCR; TCRdb holds only in-frame clones, not every one. Of over a million clones in the sample, about 76% were seen once. This sample stems from a study of shared clonotypes between healthy human individuals. Sequencing used memory CD4+ T cells sorted from blood. Noted subset: CD45RA-negative fraction. This receptor was identified in a man between 18 and 29 years old in good health. The chain joins TRBV25-1 to TRBJ1-4, with D possibly matching TRBD1 (5 bases). This CDR3 is CASSEAVGGNEKLFF. CDR3 coding DNA: TGTGCCAGCAGTGAAGCCGTGGGGGGGAACGAAAAACTGTTTTTT.